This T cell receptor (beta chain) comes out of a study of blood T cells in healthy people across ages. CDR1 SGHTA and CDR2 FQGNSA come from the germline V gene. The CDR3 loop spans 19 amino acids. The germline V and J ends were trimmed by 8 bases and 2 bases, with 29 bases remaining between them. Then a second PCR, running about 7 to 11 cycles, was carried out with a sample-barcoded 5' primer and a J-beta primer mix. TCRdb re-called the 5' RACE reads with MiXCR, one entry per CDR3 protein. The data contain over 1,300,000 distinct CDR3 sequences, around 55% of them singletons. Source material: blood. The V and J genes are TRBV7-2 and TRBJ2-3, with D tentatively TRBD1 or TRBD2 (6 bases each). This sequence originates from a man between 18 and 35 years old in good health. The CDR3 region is CASPARGVATIMDTDTQYF. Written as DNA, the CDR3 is TGTGCCAGCCCCGCGAGGGGGGTAGCAACTATAATGGACACAGATACGCAGTATTTT.